The 13 T cell receptor beta chains given below trace back to one sample, sequenced in a study of T cell responses to AZD1222 COVID-19 vaccine. Assay: immunoSEQ multiplex PCR; the TCRdb copy retains only in-frame clones and omits some. The sample consists of around 84,000 clones, just over 85% of them appearing once. The starting material was peripheral blood, obtained on day 0 of MenACWY control vaccination. These receptors originate from an adult in good health.

The chain combines TRBV3-1 (or the pseudogene TRBV3-2) with TRBJ2-5; D call uncertain. This CDR3 is 12 amino acids long. Trimming stripped 0 bases from V and 4 bases from J, with 3 bases between. Per the germline V gene, CDR1 is LGHDT and CDR2 is YNNKEL (reference sequence). The CDR3 sequence: CASSQDTETQYF. CDR3 nucleotides: TGTGCCAGCAGCCAAGATACAGAGACCCAGTACTTC.

The rearrangement uses TRBV3-1 (or the pseudogene TRBV3-2) and TRBJ1-4; no clear D gene. CDR3 size: 17 residues. Germline CDR1 LGHDT, CDR2 YNNKEL (reference sequence). Trimming shortened V by 0 bases and J by 0 bases, and 11 bases separated the two germline ends. DNA for the CDR3: TGTGCCAGCAGCCAAGAACTCCGAATAACAACTAATGAAAAACTGTTTTTT. It specifies CASSQELRITTNEKLFF.

The rearrangement joins TRBV7-3 to TRBJ2-3; 9 bases map to TRBD2. Germline lookup yields CDR1 SGHTA and CDR2 FQGTGA. Losses at the gene ends were 4 bases for V and 2 bases for J; bases not matched to a gene: 10. This CDR3 spans 17 amino acids. The CDR3 DNA reads as TGTGCCAGCAGCTCAGGGGCCAGCGGGGGGTTCACAGATACGCAGTATTTT. Amino acid sequence: CASSSGASGGFTDTQYF.

This chain uses TRBV10-3 with TRBJ2-1; D might be TRBD1 (8 bases). Germline V gene lookup returns CDR1 ENHRY and CDR2 SYGVKD. The CDR3 totals 14 residues. The germline V and J ends were trimmed by 8 bases and 7 bases, with 18 bases remaining between them. The chain's CDR3 is CAIAGQAGANEQFF. The DNA of the CDR3 is TGTGCCATCGCGGGACAGGCGGGGGCGAATGAGCAGTTCTTC.

The V and J genes are TRBV30 and TRBJ1-1, with D perhaps matching TRBD1 (6 bases). The germline V gene encodes CDR1 GTSNPN and CDR2 SVGIG (reference sequence). The CDR3 contains 13 residues. Between the trimmed V and J ends, which lost 2 bases and 3 bases, there was a span of 10 bases. The CDR3 reads CAWSWTEYTEAFF. CDR3 sequence (DNA): TGTGCCTGGAGTTGGACAGAATACACTGAAGCTTTCTTT.

The genes are TRBV19 and TRBJ1-1, with 11 bases matching TRBD1. V shed 4 bases, J shed 2 bases, and the junction held 6 bases outside the gene matches. The CDR3 has 16 residues. The germline V gene has CDR1 LNHDA and CDR2 SQIVND (reference sequence). The CDR3 nucleotides are TGTGCCAGTAGTACCCTCGGACAGGGGGCAAACACTGAAGCTTTCTTT. Its translation: CASSTLGQGANTEAFF.

The chain carries TRBV10-2 and TRBJ2-7, with unresolved D. The V gene's germline CDR1 is WSHSY and CDR2 SAAADI. V was cut by 4 bases and J by 3 bases, with 13 bases left in between. The CDR3 sequence is 14 residues long. The DNA of the CDR3 is TGCGCCAGCAGTGTATTTAAGGTGCACTACGAGCAGTACTTC. Translated, it gives CASSVFKVHYEQYF.

The rearrangement joins TRBV19 to TRBJ1-1, with D unclear. The CDR3 totals 13 residues. The V end was cut by 2 bases, the J end by 1 base, with 5 bases between. The V gene's germline CDR1 is LNHDA and CDR2 SQIVND (reference sequence). The CDR3 coding sequence is TGTGCCAGTAGTATACTGGGGAACACTGAAGCTTTCTTT. This gives the protein CASSILGNTEAFF.

This clone is judged medium-sized. The V gene is TRBV2, the J gene TRBJ2-7; 9 nucleotides match TRBD1. Germline loops: CDR1 SNHLY, CDR2 FYNNEI. CDR3 size: 14 residues. Unmatched junction bases numbered 8, after V lost 6 bases and J lost 5 bases. CDR3 region: CASREGQGLDEQYF. The CDR3 bases are TGTGCCAGCAGAGAGGGACAGGGTTTGGACGAGCAGTACTTC.

This clone was detected a few times. The chain carries TRBV3-1 (or the pseudogene TRBV3-2) and TRBJ2-5; D is tentatively TRBD1 or TRBD2 (5 bases each). V was shortened by 0 bases and J by 1 base, with 9 bases between the two germline ends. The CDR3 sequence is 15 residues long. Per the germline V gene, CDR1 is LGHDT and CDR2 is YNNKEL (reference sequence). The CDR3 loop reads CASSQDGGIQETQYF. The CDR3 region has the DNA TGTGCCAGCAGCCAAGATGGGGGAATCCAAGAGACCCAGTACTTC.

The V call is TRBV5-1, the J call TRBJ2-5; D might be TRBD2 (7 bases). The CDR3 is 15 amino acids. Trimming left V 3 bases short and J 4 bases short, with 16 bases between. Germline V gene sequence: CDR1 SGHRS, CDR2 YFSETQ. CDR3 nucleotides: TGCGCCAGCAGCTCCTCCCAGGGGAGGGGAGAGACCCAGTACTTC. Encoded protein: CASSSSQGRGETQYF. The full variable domain, with the rest looked up from reference TRBV5-1 and TRBJ2-5, is KAGVTQTPRYLIKTRGQQVTLSCSPISGHRSVSWYQQTPGQGLQFLFEYFSETQRNKGNFPGRFSGRQFSNSRSEMNVSTLELGDSALYLCASSSSQGRGETQYFGPGTRLLVL.

This sequence joins TRBV9 and TRBJ1-3; a possible D gene is TRBD1 (6 bases). The V gene lost 3 bases and the J gene lost 1 base, with 8 bases spanning the gap. The CDR3 extends over 14 amino acids. CDR1 is SGDLS and CDR2 is YYNGEE in the germline V gene. The CDR3 nucleotides are TGTGCCAGCAGCGCAGACAGGTCTGGAAACACCATATATTTT. Translation gives CASSADRSGNTIYF. Supplemented by reference TRBV9 and TRBJ1-3, the full variable domain reads DSGVTQTPKHLITATGQRVTLRCSPRSGDLSVYWYQQSLDQGLQFLIQYYNGEERAKGNILERFSAQQFPDLHSELNLSSLELGDSALYFCASSADRSGNTIYFGEGSWLTVV.

V is TRBV27 and J is TRBJ1-3; 10 bases are a match to TRBD1. Trimming at V came to 6 bases and at J to 4 bases, leaving 18 bases not matched to a gene. The CDR3 spans 19 residues. Germline CDR1 reads MNHEY; CDR2 reads SMNVEV (reference sequence). CDR3 in DNA: TGTGCCAGCAGCCCAATGGGACCCGGGACAGGGGTTACCGGAAACACCATATATTTT. This encodes CASSPMGPGTGVTGNTIYF.